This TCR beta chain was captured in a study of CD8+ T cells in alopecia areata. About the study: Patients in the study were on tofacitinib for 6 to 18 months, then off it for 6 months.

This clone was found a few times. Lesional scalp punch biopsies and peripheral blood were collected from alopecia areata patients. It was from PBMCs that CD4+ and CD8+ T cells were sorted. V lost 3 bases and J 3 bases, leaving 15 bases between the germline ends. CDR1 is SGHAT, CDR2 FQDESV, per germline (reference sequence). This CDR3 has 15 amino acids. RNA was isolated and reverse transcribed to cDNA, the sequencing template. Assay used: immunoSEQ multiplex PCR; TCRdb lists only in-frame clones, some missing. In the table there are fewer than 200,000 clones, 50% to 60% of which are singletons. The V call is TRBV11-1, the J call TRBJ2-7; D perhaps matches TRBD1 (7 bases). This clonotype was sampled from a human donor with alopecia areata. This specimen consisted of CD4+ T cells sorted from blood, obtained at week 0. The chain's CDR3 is CASSFSQGGDYEQYF. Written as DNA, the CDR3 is TGTGCCAGCAGCTTCTCCCAGGGGGGAGACTACGAGCAGTACTTC. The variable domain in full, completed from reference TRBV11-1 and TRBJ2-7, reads EAEVAQSPRYKITEKSQAVAFWCDPISGHATLYWYRQILGQGPELLVQFQDESVVDDSQLPKDRFSAERLKGVDSTLKIQPAELGDSAMYLCASSFSQGGDYEQYFGPGTRLTVT.